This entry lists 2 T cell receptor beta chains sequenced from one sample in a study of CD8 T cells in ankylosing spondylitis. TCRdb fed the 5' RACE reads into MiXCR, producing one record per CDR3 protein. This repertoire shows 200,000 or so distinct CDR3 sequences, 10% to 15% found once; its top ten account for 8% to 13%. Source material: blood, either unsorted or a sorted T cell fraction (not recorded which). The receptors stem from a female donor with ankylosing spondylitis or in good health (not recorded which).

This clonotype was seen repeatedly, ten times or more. The CDR3 is CASSPLQVAKNIQYF. CDR3 coding DNA: TGTGCCAGCAGTCCTCTACAGGTAGCCAAAAACATTCAGTACTTC. V is TRBV27 and J is TRBJ2-4, with a possible D match to TRBD1 (5 bases). The V and J ends lost 5 bases and 0 bases respectively, with 11 bases between them. The CDR3 runs to 15 residues. Germline assignment: CDR1 MNHEY and CDR2 SMNVEV (reference sequence).

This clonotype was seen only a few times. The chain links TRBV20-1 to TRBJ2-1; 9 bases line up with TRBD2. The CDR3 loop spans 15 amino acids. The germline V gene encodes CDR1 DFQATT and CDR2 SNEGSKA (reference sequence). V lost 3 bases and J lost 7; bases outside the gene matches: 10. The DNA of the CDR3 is TGCAGTGCTAGGGGCCACAGACTAGCGGTGAATGAGCAGTTCTTC. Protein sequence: CSARGHRLAVNEQFF.